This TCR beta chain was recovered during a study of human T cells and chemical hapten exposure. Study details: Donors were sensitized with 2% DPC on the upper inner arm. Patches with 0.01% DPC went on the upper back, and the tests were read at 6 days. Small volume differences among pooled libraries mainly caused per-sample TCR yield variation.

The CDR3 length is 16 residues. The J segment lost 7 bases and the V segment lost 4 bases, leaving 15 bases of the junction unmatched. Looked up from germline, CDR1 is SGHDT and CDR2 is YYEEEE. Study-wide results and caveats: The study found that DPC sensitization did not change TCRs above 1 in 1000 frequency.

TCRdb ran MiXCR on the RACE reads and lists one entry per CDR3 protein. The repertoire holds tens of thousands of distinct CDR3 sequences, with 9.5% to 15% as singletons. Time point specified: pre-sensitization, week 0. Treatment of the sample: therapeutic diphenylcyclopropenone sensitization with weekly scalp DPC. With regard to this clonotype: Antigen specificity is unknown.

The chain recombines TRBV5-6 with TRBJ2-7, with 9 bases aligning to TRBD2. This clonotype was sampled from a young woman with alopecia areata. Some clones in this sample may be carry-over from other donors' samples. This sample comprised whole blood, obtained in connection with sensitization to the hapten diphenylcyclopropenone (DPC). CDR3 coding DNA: TGTGCCAGCAGCCCGCGACTAGCGGAACTCCTAGGGGAGCAGTACTTC. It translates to CASSPRLAELLGEQYF. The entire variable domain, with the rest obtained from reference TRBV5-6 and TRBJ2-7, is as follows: DAGVTQSPTHLIKTRGQQVTLRCSPKSGHDTVSWYQQALGQGPQFIFQYYEEEERQRGNFPDRFSGHQFPNYSSELNVNALLLGDSALYLCASSPRLAELLGEQYFGPGTRLTVT.